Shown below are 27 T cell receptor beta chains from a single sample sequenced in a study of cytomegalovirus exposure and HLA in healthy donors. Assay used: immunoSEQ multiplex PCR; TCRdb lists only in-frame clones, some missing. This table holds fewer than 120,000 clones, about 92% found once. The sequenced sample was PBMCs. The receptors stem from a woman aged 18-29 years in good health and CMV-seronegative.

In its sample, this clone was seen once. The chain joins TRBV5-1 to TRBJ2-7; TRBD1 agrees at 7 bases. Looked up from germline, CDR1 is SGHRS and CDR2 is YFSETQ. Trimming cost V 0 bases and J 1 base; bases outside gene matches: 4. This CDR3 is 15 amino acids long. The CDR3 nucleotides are TGCGCCAGCAGCTTGGCGGCAGGGGGATCCTACGAGCAGTACTTC. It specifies CASSLAAGGSYEQYF.

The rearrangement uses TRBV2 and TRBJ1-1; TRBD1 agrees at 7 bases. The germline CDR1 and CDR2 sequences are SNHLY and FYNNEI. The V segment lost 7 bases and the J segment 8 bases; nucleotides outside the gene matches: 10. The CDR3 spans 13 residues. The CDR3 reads CASIRGGTAEAFF. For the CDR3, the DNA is TGTGCCAGCATCCGCGGGGGGACAGCCGAAGCTTTCTTT. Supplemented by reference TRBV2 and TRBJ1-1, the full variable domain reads EPEVTQTPSHQVTQMGQEVILRCVPISNHLYFYWYRQILGQKVEFLVSFYNNEISEKSEIFDDQFSVERPDGSNFTLKIRSTKLEDSAMYFCASIRGGTAEAFFGQGTRLTVV.

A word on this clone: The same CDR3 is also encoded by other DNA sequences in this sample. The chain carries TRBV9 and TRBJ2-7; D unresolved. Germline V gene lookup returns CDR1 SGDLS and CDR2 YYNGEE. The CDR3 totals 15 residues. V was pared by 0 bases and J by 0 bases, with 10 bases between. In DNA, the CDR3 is TGTGCCAGCAGCGTAGGGTACTCCTTCTCCTACGAGCAGTACTTC. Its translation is CASSVGYSFSYEQYF. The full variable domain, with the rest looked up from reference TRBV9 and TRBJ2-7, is DSGVTQTPKHLITATGQRVTLRCSPRSGDLSVYWYQQSLDQGLQFLIQYYNGEERAKGNILERFSAQQFPDLHSELNLSSLELGDSALYFCASSVGYSFSYEQYFGPGTRLTVT.

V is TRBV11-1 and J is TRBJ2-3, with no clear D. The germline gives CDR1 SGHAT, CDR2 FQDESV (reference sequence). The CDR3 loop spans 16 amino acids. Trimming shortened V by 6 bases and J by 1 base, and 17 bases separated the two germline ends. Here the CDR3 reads CASRSPTTVRTDTQYF. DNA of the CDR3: TGTGCCAGCAGGAGCCCAACCACAGTTCGCACAGATACGCAGTATTTT.

This chain's CDR3 is CASSSETSPDTQYF. The CDR3 DNA follows: TGTGCCAGCAGCTCGGAGACTAGTCCAGATACGCAGTATTTT. The chain couples TRBV7-3 to TRBJ2-3, with D possibly being TRBD2 (6 bases). The V gene lost 4 bases and the J gene lost 4 bases, with 12 bases spanning the gap. Germline V gives CDR1 SGHTA, CDR2 FQGTGA. This CDR3 contains 14 residues. The full variable domain, with the rest looked up from reference TRBV7-3 and TRBJ2-3, is GAGVSQTPSNKVTEKGKYVELRCDPISGHTALYWYRQSLGQGPEFLIYFQGTGAADDSGLPNDRFFAVRPEGSVSTLKIQRTERGDSAVYLCASSSETSPDTQYFGPGTRLTVL.

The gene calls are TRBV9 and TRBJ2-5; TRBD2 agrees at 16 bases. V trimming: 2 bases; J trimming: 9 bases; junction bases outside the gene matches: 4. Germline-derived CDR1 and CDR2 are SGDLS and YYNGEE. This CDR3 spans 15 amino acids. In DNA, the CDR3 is TGTGCCAGCAGCGTTGGGACTAGCGGGGGGGCGGCCCAGTACTTC. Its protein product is CASSVGTSGGAAQYF.

The CDR3 region is CASRRIQVYYGYTF. Here the CDR3 DNA reads TGTGCCAGCAGAAGAATACAGGTTTACTATGGCTACACCTTC. The chain carries TRBV2 and TRBJ1-2, with D perhaps TRBD1 (5 bases). This CDR3 spans 14 amino acids. With 6 bases removed from V and 3 bases from J, the gap between germline ends came to 14 bases. Germline V gene sequence: CDR1 SNHLY, CDR2 FYNNEI.

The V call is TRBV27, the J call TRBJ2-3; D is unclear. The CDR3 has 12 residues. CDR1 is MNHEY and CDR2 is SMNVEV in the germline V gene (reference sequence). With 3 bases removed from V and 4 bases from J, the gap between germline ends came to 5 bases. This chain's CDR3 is CASSFTPDTQYF. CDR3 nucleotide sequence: TGTGCCAGCAGTTTTACACCAGATACGCAGTATTTT.

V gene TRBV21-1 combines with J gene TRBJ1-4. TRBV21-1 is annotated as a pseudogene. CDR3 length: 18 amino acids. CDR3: CASSLGRGISATNEKLFF. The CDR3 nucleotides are TGTGCCAGCAGCCTCGGTCGGGGAATTAGTGCAACTAATGAAAAACTGTTTTTT.

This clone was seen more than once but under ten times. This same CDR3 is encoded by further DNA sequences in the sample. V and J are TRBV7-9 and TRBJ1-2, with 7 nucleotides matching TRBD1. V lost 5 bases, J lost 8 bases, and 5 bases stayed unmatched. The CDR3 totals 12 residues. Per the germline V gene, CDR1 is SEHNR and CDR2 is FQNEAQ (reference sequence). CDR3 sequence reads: CASSRDREGYTF. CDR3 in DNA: TGTGCCAGCAGCAGAGACAGGGAAGGCTACACCTTC.

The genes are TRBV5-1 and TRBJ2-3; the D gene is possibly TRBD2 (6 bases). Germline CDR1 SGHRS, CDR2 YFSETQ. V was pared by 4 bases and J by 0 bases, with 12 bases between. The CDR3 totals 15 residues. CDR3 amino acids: CASSLAGPSTDTQYF. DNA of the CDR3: TGCGCCAGCAGCCTCGCGGGGCCTAGCACAGATACGCAGTATTTT.

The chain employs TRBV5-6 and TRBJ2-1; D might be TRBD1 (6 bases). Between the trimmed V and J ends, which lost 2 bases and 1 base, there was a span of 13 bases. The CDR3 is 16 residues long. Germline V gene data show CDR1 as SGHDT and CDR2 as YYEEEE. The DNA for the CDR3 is TGTGCCAGCAGCTTCAGGGGTTTTGGGTCCTACAATGAGCAGTTCTTC. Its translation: CASSFRGFGSYNEQFF.

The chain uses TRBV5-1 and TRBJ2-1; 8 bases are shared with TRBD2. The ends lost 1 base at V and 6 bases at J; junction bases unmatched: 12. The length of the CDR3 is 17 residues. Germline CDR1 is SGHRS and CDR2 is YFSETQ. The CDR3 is CASSLRLTGGPRNEQFF. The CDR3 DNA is TGCGCCAGCAGCTTGAGATTGACGGGAGGGCCCCGCAATGAGCAGTTCTTC.

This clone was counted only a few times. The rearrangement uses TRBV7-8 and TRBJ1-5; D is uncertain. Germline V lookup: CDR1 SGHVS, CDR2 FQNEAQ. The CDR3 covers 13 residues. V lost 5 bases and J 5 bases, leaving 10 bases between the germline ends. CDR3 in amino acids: CASSPGSDQPQHF. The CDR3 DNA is TGTGCCAGCAGCCCCGGGAGCGATCAGCCCCAGCATTTT.

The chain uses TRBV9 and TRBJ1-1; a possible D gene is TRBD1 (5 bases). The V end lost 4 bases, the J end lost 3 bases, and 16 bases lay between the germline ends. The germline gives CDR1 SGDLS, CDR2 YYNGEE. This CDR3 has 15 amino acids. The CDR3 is CASSPRRGGDTEAFF. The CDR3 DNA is TGTGCCAGCAGCCCCCGGCGGGGCGGGGACACTGAAGCTTTCTTT.

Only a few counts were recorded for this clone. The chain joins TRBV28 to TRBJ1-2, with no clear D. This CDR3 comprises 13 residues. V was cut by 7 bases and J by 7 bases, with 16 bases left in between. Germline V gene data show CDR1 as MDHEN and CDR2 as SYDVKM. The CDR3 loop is CASTATHSSGYTF. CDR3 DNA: TGTGCCAGCACGGCCACGCACAGCTCTGGCTACACCTTC.

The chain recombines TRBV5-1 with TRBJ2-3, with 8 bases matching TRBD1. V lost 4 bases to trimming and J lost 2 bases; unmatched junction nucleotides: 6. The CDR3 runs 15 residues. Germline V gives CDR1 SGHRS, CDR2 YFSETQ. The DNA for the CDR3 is TGCGCCAGCAGCCCGGACAGGGCCCTCACAGATACGCAGTATTTT. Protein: CASSPDRALTDTQYF.

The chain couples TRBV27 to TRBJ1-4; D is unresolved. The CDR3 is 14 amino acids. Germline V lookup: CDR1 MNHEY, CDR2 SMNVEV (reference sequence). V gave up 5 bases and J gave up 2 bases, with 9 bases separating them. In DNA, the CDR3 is TGTGCCAGCAGTCTCGGGAGCACTAATGAAAAACTGTTTTTT. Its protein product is CASSLGSTNEKLFF.

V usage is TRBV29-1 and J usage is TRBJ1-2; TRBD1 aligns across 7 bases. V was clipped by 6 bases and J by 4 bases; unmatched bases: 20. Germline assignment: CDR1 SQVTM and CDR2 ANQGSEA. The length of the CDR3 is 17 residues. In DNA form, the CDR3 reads TGCAGCGTCGAGGCTACGACAGGGAGTTTACGAGGCTATGGCTACACCTTC. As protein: CSVEATTGSLRGYGYTF.

The CDR3 region is CASRDRPRRAGTRETQYF. In DNA, the CDR3 is TGTGCCAGCAGGGACAGACCTCGCCGAGCGGGGACGAGGGAGACCCAGTACTTC. The chain uses TRBV27 and TRBJ2-5; TRBD2 might be the D (7 bases). Trimming left V 6 bases short and J 5 bases short, with 28 bases between. CDR3 length: 18 amino acids. Germline V gene data show CDR1 as MNHEY and CDR2 as SMNVEV (reference sequence).

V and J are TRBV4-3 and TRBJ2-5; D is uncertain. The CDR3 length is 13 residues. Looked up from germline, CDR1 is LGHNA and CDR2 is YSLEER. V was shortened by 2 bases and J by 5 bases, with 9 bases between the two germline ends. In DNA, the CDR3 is TGCGCCAGCAGCCAACCGGGTATGGAGACCCAGTACTTC. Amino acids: CASSQPGMETQYF.

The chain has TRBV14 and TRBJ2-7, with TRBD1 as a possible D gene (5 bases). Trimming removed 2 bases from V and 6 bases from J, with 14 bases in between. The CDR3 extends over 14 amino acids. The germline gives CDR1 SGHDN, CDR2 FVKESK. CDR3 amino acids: CASSQLDWGSEQYF. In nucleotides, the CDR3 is TGTGCCAGCAGCCAATTGGATTGGGGCTCCGAGCAGTACTTC.

For the CDR3, the DNA is TGTGCCAGCAGGCCCGACAGGGTTACCTATGGCTACACCTTC. This sequence encodes CASRPDRVTYGYTF. The chain joins TRBV27 to TRBJ1-2, with 7 bases that match TRBD1. The CDR3 runs 14 residues. Trimming took 6 bases from V and 4 from J; bases not matched to a gene: 8. Germline V gene data show CDR1 as MNHEY and CDR2 as SMNVEV (reference sequence).

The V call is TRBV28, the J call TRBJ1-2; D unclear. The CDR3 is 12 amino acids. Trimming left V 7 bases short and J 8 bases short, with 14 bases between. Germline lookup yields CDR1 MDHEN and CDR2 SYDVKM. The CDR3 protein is CASTRPPGGYTF. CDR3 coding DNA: TGTGCCAGCACCCGCCCACCGGGAGGCTACACCTTC.

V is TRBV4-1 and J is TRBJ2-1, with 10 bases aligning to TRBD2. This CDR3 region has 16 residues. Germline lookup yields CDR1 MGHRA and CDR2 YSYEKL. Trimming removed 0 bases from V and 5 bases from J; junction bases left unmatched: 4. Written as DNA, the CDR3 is TGCGCCAGCAGCCAAGAGGTAGCGGGGGGCAACAATGAGCAGTTCTTC. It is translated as CASSQEVAGGNNEQFF.

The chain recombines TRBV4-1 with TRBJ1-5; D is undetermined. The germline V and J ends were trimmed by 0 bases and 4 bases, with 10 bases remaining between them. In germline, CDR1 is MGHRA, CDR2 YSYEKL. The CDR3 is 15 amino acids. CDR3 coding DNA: TGCGCCAGCAGCCAAGACGGTCTCCGTAATCAGCCCCAGCATTTT. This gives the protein CASSQDGLRNQPQHF.

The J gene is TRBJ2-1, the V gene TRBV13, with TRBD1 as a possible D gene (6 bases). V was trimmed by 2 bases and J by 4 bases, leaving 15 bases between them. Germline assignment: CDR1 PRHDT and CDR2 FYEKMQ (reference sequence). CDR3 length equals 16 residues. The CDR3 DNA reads TGTGCCAGCAGCTTAAGTGGGGGCCGGATTTACAATGAGCAGTTCTTC. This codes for CASSLSGGRIYNEQFF.